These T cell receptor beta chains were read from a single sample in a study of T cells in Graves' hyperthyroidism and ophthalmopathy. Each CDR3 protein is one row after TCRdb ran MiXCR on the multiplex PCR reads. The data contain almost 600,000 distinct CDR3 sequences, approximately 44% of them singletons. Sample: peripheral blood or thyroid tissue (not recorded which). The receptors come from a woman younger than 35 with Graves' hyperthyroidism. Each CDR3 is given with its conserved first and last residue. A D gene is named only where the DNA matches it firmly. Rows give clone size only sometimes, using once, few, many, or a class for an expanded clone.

TGTGCCGGCAATAGTGTGGGCACTGAAGCTTTCTTT	CAGNSVGTEAFF	.	TRBV11-2	TRBJ1-1	medium-sized
TGTGCCACCAGCAGAGATGGGGGGGGCTACGAGCAGTACTTC	CATSRDGGGYEQYF	TRBD2	TRBV15	TRBJ2-7	.
TGTGCCAGCAGCCTCGGACTACCCACAGATACGCAGTATTTT	CASSLGLPTDTQYF	.	TRBV7-9	TRBJ2-3	few
TGTGCCAGCAGACCCGTCGGGGCCAACGTCCTGACTTTC	CASRPVGANVLTF	.	TRBV7-9	TRBJ2-6	many
TGTGCCATCAGTCTGACAGAGAACTATGGCTACACCTTC	CAISLTENYGYTF	.	TRBV10-3	TRBJ1-2	.
TGTGCCAGCAGCTTGGAGGGCCGCTATGGCTACACCTTC	CASSLEGRYGYTF	.	TRBV11-1	TRBJ1-2	many
TGTGCCAGCAGCCCGGCGGACAGGCCTATGAACACTGAAGCTTTCTTT	CASSPADRPMNTEAFF	TRBD1	TRBV7-9	TRBJ1-1	many
TGCAGTGCGGGTCGGGACTATGGCTACACCTTC	CSAGRDYGYTF	.	TRBV20-1	TRBJ1-2	many
TGTGCCAGCAGCTTAGCCCCTAGCGGGGGAAGCACAGATACGCAGTATTTT	CASSLAPSGGSTDTQYF	TRBD2	TRBV7-8	TRBJ2-3	few
TGCGCCAGCAGCGCGACAGCGGGGGATGAAAAACTGTTTTTT	CASSATAGDEKLFF	.	TRBV5-1	TRBJ1-4	.